The TCR beta chain under discussion was sequenced for a study of T cell repertoires in cytomegalovirus infection. From the reads, TCRdb called clonotypes with MiXCR, one entry per CDR3 protein. Among fewer than 250,000 distinct CDR3 sequences, 12% were seen once, and the ten largest hold roughly 1.7%. Germline CDR1 MDHEN, CDR2 SYDVKM. The CDR3 runs to 18 residues. V was clipped by 4 bases and J by 2 bases; unmatched bases: 11. The TCR sequence derives from a human donor in good health (CMV status not recorded). Some clones in this sample may be carry-over from other donors' samples. The sequencing input was PBMCs. The V call is TRBV28, the J call TRBJ2-6; TRBD1 matches at 7 bases. In DNA form, the CDR3 reads TGTGCCAGCAGTTCCCCAGGGGGAAGAGATCCTGGGGCCAACGTCCTGACTTTC. Protein product: CASSSPGGRDPGANVLTF.